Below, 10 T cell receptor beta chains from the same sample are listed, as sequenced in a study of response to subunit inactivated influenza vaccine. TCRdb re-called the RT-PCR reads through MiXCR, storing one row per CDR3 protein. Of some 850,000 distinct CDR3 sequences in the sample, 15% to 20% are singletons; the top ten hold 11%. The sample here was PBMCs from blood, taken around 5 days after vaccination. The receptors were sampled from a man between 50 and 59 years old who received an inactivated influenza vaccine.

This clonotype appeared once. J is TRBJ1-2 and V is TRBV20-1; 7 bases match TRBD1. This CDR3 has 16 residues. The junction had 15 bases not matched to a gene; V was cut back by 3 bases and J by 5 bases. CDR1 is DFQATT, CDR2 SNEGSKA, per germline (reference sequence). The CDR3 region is CSARGADEGAHYGYTF. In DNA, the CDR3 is TGCAGTGCTAGGGGGGCCGATGAGGGGGCGCATTATGGCTACACCTTC.

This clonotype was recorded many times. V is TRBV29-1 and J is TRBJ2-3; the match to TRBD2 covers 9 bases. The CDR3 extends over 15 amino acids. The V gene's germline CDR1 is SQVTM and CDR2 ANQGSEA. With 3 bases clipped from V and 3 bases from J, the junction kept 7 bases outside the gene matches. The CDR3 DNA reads TGCAGCGTTGAGGGTTTGGCGGGAGGGACAGATACGCAGTATTTT. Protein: CSVEGLAGGTDTQYF.

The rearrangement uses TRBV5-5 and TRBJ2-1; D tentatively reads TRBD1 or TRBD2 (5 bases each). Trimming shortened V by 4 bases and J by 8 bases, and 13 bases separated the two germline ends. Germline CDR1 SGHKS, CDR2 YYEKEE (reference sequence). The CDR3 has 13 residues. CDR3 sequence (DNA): TGTGCCAGCAGCCCGATGGGGGTGGATGAGCAGTTCTTC. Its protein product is CASSPMGVDEQFF.

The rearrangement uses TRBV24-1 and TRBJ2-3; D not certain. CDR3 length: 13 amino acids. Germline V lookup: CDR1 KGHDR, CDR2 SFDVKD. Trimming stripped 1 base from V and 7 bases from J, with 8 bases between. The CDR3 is CATSDLEAHTQYF. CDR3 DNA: TGTGCCACCAGTGATTTAGAGGCGCATACGCAGTATTTT.

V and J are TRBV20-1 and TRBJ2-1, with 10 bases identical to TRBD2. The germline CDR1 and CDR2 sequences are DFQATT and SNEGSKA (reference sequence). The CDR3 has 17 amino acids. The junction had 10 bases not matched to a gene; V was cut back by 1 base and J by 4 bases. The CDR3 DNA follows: TGCAGTGCTAGAGGGACTAGCGGTACTTTACTTTACAATGAGCAGTTCTTC. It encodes CSARGTSGTLLYNEQFF.

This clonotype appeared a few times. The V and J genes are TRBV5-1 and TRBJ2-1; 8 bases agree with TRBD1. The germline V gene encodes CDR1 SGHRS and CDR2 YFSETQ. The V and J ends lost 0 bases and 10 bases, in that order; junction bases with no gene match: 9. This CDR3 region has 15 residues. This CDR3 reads CASSLEGTGGREQFF. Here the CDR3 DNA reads TGCGCCAGCAGCTTGGAGGGGACAGGTGGGAGGGAGCAGTTCTTC.

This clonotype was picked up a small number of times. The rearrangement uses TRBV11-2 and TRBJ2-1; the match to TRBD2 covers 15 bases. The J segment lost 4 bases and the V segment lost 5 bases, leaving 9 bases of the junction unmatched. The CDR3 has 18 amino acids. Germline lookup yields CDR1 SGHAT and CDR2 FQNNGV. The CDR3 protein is CASSPRTSGRDLYNEQFF. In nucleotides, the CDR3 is TGTGCCAGCAGCCCAAGGACTAGCGGGAGGGACCTTTACAATGAGCAGTTCTTC. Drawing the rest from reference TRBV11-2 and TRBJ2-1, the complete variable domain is EAGVAQSPRYKIIEKRQSVAFWCNPISGHATLYWYQQILGQGPKLLIQFQNNGVVDDSQLPKDRFSAERLKGVDSTLKIQPAKLEDSAVYLCASSPRTSGRDLYNEQFFGPGTRLTVL.

The CDR3 spells CATYTRDRGDEQYF. In DNA, the CDR3 is TGTGCCACCTATACCCGGGACAGGGGAGACGAGCAGTACTTC. The chain joins TRBV24-1 to TRBJ2-7; TRBD1 matches at 10 bases. The germline CDR1 and CDR2 sequences are KGHDR and SFDVKD. The CDR3 is made up of 14 amino acids. J gave up 5 bases and V 9 bases, and 9 bases lay outside the gene matches.

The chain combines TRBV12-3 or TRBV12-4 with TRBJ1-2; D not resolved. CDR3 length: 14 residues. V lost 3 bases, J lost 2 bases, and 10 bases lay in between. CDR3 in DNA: TGTGCCAGCAGTTTCAGTCCAGCCAACTATGGCTACACCTTC. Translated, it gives CASSFSPANYGYTF.

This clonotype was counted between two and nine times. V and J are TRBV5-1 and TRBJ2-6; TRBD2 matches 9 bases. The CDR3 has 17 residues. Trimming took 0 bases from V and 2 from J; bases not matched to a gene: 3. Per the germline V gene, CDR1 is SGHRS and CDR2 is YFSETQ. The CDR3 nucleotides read TGCGCCAGCAGCTTGGGAGCGGGGGGTGCTGGGGCCAACGTCCTGACTTTC. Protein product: CASSLGAGGAGANVLTF.